These 24 T cell receptor beta chains came from one sample sequenced in a study of long-term antiretroviral therapy in people with HIV. It was version v3.0 of the immunoSEQ assay that was run at survey level. Some clones are missing from TCRdb's copy, which holds only in-frame ones; the method was immunoSEQ multiplex PCR. This repertoire shows about 26,000 clones, about 86% found once; its top ten account for around 4.8%. Sequences were derived from unsorted PBMCs, sampled just over 2.6 years after starting antiretroviral therapy. These receptors all come from a man aged 35-49 years with HIV.

V and J are TRBV5-6 and TRBJ2-7; 9 bases agree with TRBD2. V dropped 4 bases and J dropped 6; count of bases not matched to a gene: 14. The CDR3 extends over 16 amino acids. Germline CDR1 reads SGHDT; CDR2 reads YYEEEE. CDR3 amino acids: CASSLGLASPFVEQYF. The CDR3 nucleotides read TGTGCCAGCAGCCTTGGACTAGCGAGTCCATTTGTCGAGCAGTACTTC.

This clone showed up just a few times. This rearrangement joins TRBV5-1 to TRBJ2-2; TRBD2 matches 13 bases. CDR1 and CDR2 (germline): SGHRS, YFSETQ. The CDR3 sequence is 17 residues long. After removal of 3 bases from V and 4 bases from J, the junction contained 6 bases not matched to a gene. The CDR3 reads CASSWRTSGSGTGELFF. As DNA, the CDR3 is TGCGCCAGCAGCTGGCGGACTAGCGGGAGCGGCACCGGGGAGCTGTTTTTT.

V is TRBV29-1 and J is TRBJ2-7, with TRBD1 matching 8 bases. The CDR3 is 13 residues long. J lost 3 bases, V lost 1 base, and 2 bases had no gene match. The germline V gene has CDR1 SQVTM and CDR2 ANQGSEA. The CDR3 sequence is CSVEADRDYEQYF. The CDR3 region has the DNA TGCAGCGTTGAAGCGGACAGGGACTACGAGCAGTACTTC.

V is TRBV28 and J is TRBJ2-1; 8 positions match TRBD2. The germline V gene has CDR1 MDHEN and CDR2 SYDVKM. The CDR3 runs 14 residues. The ends lost 6 bases at V and 8 bases at J; junction bases unmatched: 9. The CDR3 coding sequence is TGTGCCAGCAGCTGGGGCGGGAGGATGGATGAGCAGTTCTTC. It translates to CASSWGGRMDEQFF.

V and J are TRBV4-2 and TRBJ2-7, with 10 bases identical to TRBD2. The V and J ends lost 3 bases and 0 bases, in that order; junction bases with no gene match: 8. The CDR3 has 17 amino acids. In germline, CDR1 is LGHNA, CDR2 YNFKEQ. CDR3 nucleotide sequence: TGTGCCAGCAGCCAGTATCTAGCGGGGGAAAGCTCCTACGAGCAGTACTTC. This codes for CASSQYLAGESSYEQYF.

The chain combines TRBV4-1 with TRBJ2-1; 13 nucleotides align to TRBD2. Germline values: CDR1 MGHRA, CDR2 YSYEKL. The CDR3 has 17 amino acids. Trimming cost V 3 bases and J 3 bases; bases outside gene matches: 5. CDR3 sequence (DNA): TGCGCCAGCAGCCAGCGACTAGCGGGGGGACTCTACAATGAGCAGTTCTTC. Encoded protein: CASSQRLAGGLYNEQFF.

The rearrangement joins TRBV7-8 to TRBJ2-5, with D tentatively TRBD2 (6 bases). Germline-derived CDR1 and CDR2 are SGHVS and FQNEAQ. The CDR3 has 15 residues. Trimming left V 2 bases short and J 4 bases short, with 14 bases between. The CDR3 protein is CASSLSRLVGETQYF. CDR3 nucleotide sequence: TGTGCCAGCAGCTTATCCCGACTAGTCGGAGAGACCCAGTACTTC.

V usage is TRBV10-2 and J usage is TRBJ2-3, with 9 positions matching TRBD2. CDR1 WSHSY and CDR2 SAAADI come from the germline V gene. Trimming removed 3 bases from V and 2 bases from J; junction bases left unmatched: 3. This CDR3 spans 15 amino acids. As DNA, the CDR3 is TGCGCCAGCAGTGAACTAGCGGGCTTCACAGATACGCAGTATTTT. This gives the protein CASSELAGFTDTQYF.

The chain carries TRBV4-3 and TRBJ1-2; D is possibly TRBD1 (5 bases). CDR3 length: 13 residues. V was pared by 1 base and J by 4 bases, with 7 bases between. The germline gives CDR1 LGHNA, CDR2 YSLEER. The CDR3 is CASSQGQGYGYTF. As DNA, the CDR3 is TGCGCCAGCAGCCAAGGTCAGGGCTATGGCTACACCTTC.

The table lists this clone with a count of one. The chain has TRBV18 and TRBJ2-5; no firm D call. Looked up from germline, CDR1 is KGHSH and CDR2 is LQKENI. This CDR3 has 14 amino acids. Trimming cost V 5 bases and J 3 bases, with 13 bases left between them. This CDR3 is CASSTMGSKETQYF. In nucleotides, the CDR3 is TGTGCCAGCTCAACGATGGGCTCTAAAGAGACCCAGTACTTC. Together with reference TRBV18 and TRBJ2-5, the CDR3 gives the full variable domain: NAGVMQNPRHLVRRRGQEARLRCSPMKGHSHVYWYRQLPEEGLKFMVYLQKENIIDESGMPKERFSAEFPKEGPSILRIQQVVRGDSAAYFCASSTMGSKETQYFGPGTRLLVL.

The V and J genes are TRBV5-4 and TRBJ2-3; no firm D call. The CDR3 runs 12 residues. Trimming took off 0 bases at V and 4 bases at J, with 3 bases between the two ends. Germline values: CDR1 SGHNT, CDR2 YYREEE (reference sequence). Written as DNA, the CDR3 is TGTGCCAGCAGCTTGGCATCAGATACGCAGTATTTT. This translates into CASSLASDTQYF.

The CDR3 bases are TGTGCCAGCAGCTCCGGGGGGGCGGGTATCCACGAGCAGTACTTC. It codes for CASSSGGAGIHEQYF. The V call is TRBV7-2, the J call TRBJ2-7, with 8 bases lining up with TRBD2. This CDR3 region has 15 residues. The germline V gene encodes CDR1 SGHTA and CDR2 FQGNSA. The trim removed 4 bases at V and 5 bases at J, leaving 10 bases unmatched.

The V call is TRBV5-1, the J call TRBJ2-7, with D uncertain. The V gene lost 1 base and the J gene lost 0 bases, with 2 bases spanning the gap. This CDR3 region has 12 residues. The germline V gene has CDR1 SGHRS and CDR2 YFSETQ. The CDR3 DNA follows: TGCGCCAGCAGCTTGCCCTCCTACGAGCAGTACTTC. It is translated as CASSLPSYEQYF.

The gene calls are TRBV5-4 and TRBJ1-5, with D possibly being TRBD1 (6 bases). The CDR3 is made up of 18 amino acids. Trimming left V 5 bases short and J 0 bases short, with 21 bases between. Germline V lookup: CDR1 SGHNT, CDR2 YYREEE (reference sequence). CDR3 DNA: TGTGCCAGCAGGAACAGTACAGGGTCCGGATATAGCAATCAGCCCCAGCATTTT. It specifies CASRNSTGSGYSNQPQHF. The full variable domain, in which reference TRBV5-4 and TRBJ1-5 provide the parts outside the CDR3, is ETGVTQSPTHLIKTRGQQVTLRCSSQSGHNTVSWYQQALGQGPQFIFQYYREEENGRGNFPPRFSGLQFPNYSSELNVNALELDDSALYLCASRNSTGSGYSNQPQHFGDGTRLSIL.

The V call is TRBV27, the J call TRBJ2-7, with 16 bases aligning to TRBD2. Germline loops: CDR1 MNHEY, CDR2 SMNVEV (reference sequence). CDR3 length equals 18 residues. The V and J ends lost 3 bases and 4 bases, in that order; junction bases with no gene match: 9. CDR3 region: CASSLSRGLAGGRYEQYF. DNA for the CDR3: TGTGCCAGCAGTTTGTCCCGGGGACTAGCGGGAGGGCGGTACGAGCAGTACTTC.

The chain links TRBV7-2 to TRBJ1-2; TRBD1 is a possible D gene (5 bases). In germline, CDR1 is SGHTA, CDR2 FQGNSA. V lost 3 bases to trimming and J lost 4 bases, with 12 bases between them. The CDR3 has 14 residues. CDR3 coding DNA: TGTGCCAGCAGCTTCGGGGGGGAGTCCTATGGCTACACCTTC. It translates to CASSFGGESYGYTF.

The chain couples TRBV4-3 to TRBJ2-7; no clear D gene. V was pared by 1 base and J by 3 bases, with 22 bases between. Germline values: CDR1 LGHNA, CDR2 YSLEER. This CDR3 contains 18 residues. The DNA of the CDR3 is TGCGCCAGCAGCCAAGGTACTGTGATCGGGTCATTCTACTACGAGCAGTACTTC. Amino acids: CASSQGTVIGSFYYEQYF.

The rearrangement joins TRBV20-1 to TRBJ2-6; D not resolved. This CDR3 spans 11 amino acids. Germline V gene lookup returns CDR1 DFQATT and CDR2 SNEGSKA (reference sequence). V was clipped by 8 bases and J by 0 bases, with 2 bases between them. The CDR3 reads CSSSGANVLTF. CDR3 sequence (DNA): TGCAGTAGCTCTGGGGCCAACGTCCTGACTTTC.

The chain has TRBV27 and TRBJ2-5, with D tentatively TRBD2 (6 bases). CDR3 size: 14 residues. CDR1 and CDR2 (germline): MNHEY, SMNVEV (reference sequence). V lost 8 bases and J 5 bases, leaving 18 bases between the germline ends. The chain's CDR3 is CASGPGGVGETQYF. DNA for the CDR3: TGTGCCAGCGGCCCGGGCGGGGTGGGGGAGACCCAGTACTTC.

This rearrangement joins TRBV5-1 to TRBJ2-1, with a weak D call TRBD2 (6 bases). CDR1 is SGHRS and CDR2 is YFSETQ in the germline V gene. The CDR3 covers 14 residues. V was shortened by 2 bases and J by 8 bases, with 14 bases between the two germline ends. CDR3 in DNA: TGCGCCAGCAGCTTACTACCTCGGGACTATGAGCAGTTCTTC. Its protein product is CASSLLPRDYEQFF.

The genes are TRBV28 and TRBJ2-3; 14 bases match TRBD2. CDR1 MDHEN and CDR2 SYDVKM come from the germline V gene. The ends lost 4 bases at V and 5 bases at J; junction bases unmatched: 8. The CDR3 totals 17 residues. The CDR3 coding sequence is TGTGCCAGCAGTTCCCCCGGGACTAGCGGGAGACTAGATACGCAGTATTTT. Translated, it gives CASSSPGTSGRLDTQYF.

The chain joins TRBV5-1 to TRBJ2-1, with 9 bases that match TRBD2. Per the germline V gene, CDR1 is SGHRS and CDR2 is YFSETQ. The length of the CDR3 is 16 residues. With V trimmed by 3 bases and J by 1 base, 5 bases remained unmatched. The CDR3 is CASSWRSGGSYNEQFF. The CDR3 region has the DNA TGCGCCAGCAGCTGGAGAAGCGGGGGGTCCTACAATGAGCAGTTCTTC. Full variable domain (missing parts from reference TRBV5-1 and TRBJ2-1): KAGVTQTPRYLIKTRGQQVTLSCSPISGHRSVSWYQQTPGQGLQFLFEYFSETQRNKGNFPGRFSGRQFSNSRSEMNVSTLELGDSALYLCASSWRSGGSYNEQFFGPGTRLTVL.

The chain links TRBV10-3 to TRBJ2-2; no reliable D call. V lost 6 bases, J lost 0 bases, and 11 bases lay in between. Germline V gene sequence: CDR1 ENHRY, CDR2 SYGVKD. This CDR3 comprises 15 residues. CDR3 bases: TGTGCCATCAGCGCCGGCATCGCGAACACCGGGGAGCTGTTTTTT. Encoded protein: CAISAGIANTGELFF.

This clone was seen a single time. This chain connects TRBV5-1 to TRBJ2-5, with TRBD1 matching 7 bases. V shed 4 bases, J shed 2 bases, and the junction held 5 bases outside the gene matches. CDR1 is SGHRS, CDR2 YFSETQ, per germline. This CDR3 contains 14 residues. CDR3 loop: CASSHGTAQETQYF. CDR3 bases: TGCGCCAGCAGCCACGGGACAGCTCAAGAGACCCAGTACTTC.